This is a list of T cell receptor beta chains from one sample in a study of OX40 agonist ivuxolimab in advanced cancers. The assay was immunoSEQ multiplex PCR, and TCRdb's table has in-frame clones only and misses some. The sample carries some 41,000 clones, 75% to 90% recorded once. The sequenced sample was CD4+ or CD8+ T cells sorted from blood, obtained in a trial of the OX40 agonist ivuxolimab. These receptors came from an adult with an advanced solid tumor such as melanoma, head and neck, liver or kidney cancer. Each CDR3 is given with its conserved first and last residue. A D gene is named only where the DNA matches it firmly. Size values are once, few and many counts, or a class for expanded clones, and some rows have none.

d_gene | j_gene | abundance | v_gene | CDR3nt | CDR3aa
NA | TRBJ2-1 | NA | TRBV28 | TGTGCCAGCAGTTGGGAATCGCGGCTAGCCGGCAATGAGCAGTTCTTC | CASSWESRLAGNEQFF
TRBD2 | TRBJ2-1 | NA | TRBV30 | TGTGCCTGGAGTGGACTAGCGAATGAGCAGTTCTTC | CAWSGLANEQFF
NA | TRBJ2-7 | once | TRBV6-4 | TGTGCCAGCAGTGACCCGATCCTAGGGGGGGAAACGTTGTACGAGCAGTACTTC | CASSDPILGGETLYEQYF
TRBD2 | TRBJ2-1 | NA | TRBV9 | TGTGCCAGCAGCGTAGAGGGACTAGCGGGAGTATCTGAGCAGTTCTTC | CASSVEGLAGVSEQFF
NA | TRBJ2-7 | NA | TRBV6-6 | TGTGCCAGCAGGACAACAGGAAATAGCGAGCAGTACTTC | CASRTTGNSEQYF
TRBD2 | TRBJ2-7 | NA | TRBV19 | TGTGCCAGTAGTGTATCTAGCGGGAGGGCCGACGAGCAGTACTTC | CASSVSSGRADEQYF
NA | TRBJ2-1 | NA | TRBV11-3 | TGTGCCAGCAGCTTGGGGGGGCTGGCATCTGAGCAGTTCTTC | CASSLGGLASEQFF
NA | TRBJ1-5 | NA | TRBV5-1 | TGCGCCAGCAGTCCCGAGGGTCCTAGCAATCAGCCCCAGCATTTT | CASSPEGPSNQPQHF
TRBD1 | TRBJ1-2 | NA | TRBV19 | TGTGCCAGTAGTTTTCTTGGACAGGGCGCTGGCTACACCTTC | CASSFLGQGAGYTF
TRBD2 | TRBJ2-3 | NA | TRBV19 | TGTGCCACCTCGACTAGCGGGAGTGGTAATACGCAGTATTTT | CATSTSGSGNTQYF
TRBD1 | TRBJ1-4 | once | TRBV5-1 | TGCGCCAGCAGCTTGGGGGGACAGGAAAATGAAAAACTGTTTTTT | CASSLGGQENEKLFF
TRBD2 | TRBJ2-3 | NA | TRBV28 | TGTGCCAGCGAGGCTAGCGGGAGCGGGAATACGCAGTATTTT | CASEASGSGNTQYF
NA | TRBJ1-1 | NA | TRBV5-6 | TGTGCCAGCAGCTTCGGACGGGCCTACACTGAAGCTTTCTTT | CASSFGRAYTEAFF
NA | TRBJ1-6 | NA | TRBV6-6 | TGTGCCAGCAGTCAGGGACAACTTAATTCACCCCTCCACTTT | CASSQGQLNSPLHF
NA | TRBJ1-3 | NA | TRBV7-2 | TGTGCCAGCAGCCCCGACGTGGGATCTAGAAACACCATATATTTT | CASSPDVGSRNTIYF
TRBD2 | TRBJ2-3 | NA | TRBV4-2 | TGTGCCAGCAGCCAAGATCGGCTAGCGGGAGGCACAGATACGCAGTATTTT | CASSQDRLAGGTDTQYF
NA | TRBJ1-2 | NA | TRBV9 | TGTGCCAGCAGCGTAGTTCCAGGGAGTAACTATGGCTACACCTTC | CASSVVPGSNYGYTF
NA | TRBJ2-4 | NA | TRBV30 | TGTGCCTGGAGTGTAGGGGGAGGGCCCCCTATTCTGACCAAAAACATTCAGTACTTC | CAWSVGGGPPILTKNIQYF
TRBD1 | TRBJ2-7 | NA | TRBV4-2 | TGTGCCAGCACTCCGGGACAGTTCTCCTACGAGCAGTACTTC | CASTPGQFSYEQYF
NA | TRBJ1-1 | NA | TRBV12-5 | TGTGCTAGTGGTTCTCGGGTTTTGAACACTGAAGCTTTCTTT | CASGSRVLNTEAFF
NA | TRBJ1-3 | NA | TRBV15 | TGTGCCACCAGCAGAGATGCCCTCTCTGGAAACACCATATATTTT | CATSRDALSGNTIYF
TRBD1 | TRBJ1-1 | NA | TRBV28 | TGTGCCAGCAGTCTGCCGACCCCTAAATCAGGGGGCATACAAGTCACTGAAGCTTTCTTT | CASSLPTPKSGGIQVTEAFF
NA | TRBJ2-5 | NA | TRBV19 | TGTGCCAGTAGTATAGGTGTAGCGGCTCTGATGGGGGAGACCCAGTACTTC | CASSIGVAALMGETQYF
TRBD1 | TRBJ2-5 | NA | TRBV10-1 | TGCGCCAGCAGTGAGGGGACAGGGCTAGAGACCCAGTACTTC | CASSEGTGLETQYF
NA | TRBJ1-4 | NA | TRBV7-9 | TGTGCCAGCACCCCGTGGACGGCAACTAATGAAAAACTGTTTTTT | CASTPWTATNEKLFF
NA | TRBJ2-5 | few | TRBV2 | TGTGCCAGCAGTGAAAGCAGGGGGGGAGAGACCCAGTACTTC | CASSESRGGETQYF
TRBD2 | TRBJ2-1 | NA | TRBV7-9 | TGTGCCAGCAGCCTAAAGCGAAGGCTAGCGGGAGGGCTTAGGTTATTCTTC | CASSLKRRLAGGLRLFF
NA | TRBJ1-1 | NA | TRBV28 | TGTGCCAGCAGGGGGGCGATGAACACTGAAGCTTTCTTT | CASRGAMNTEAFF
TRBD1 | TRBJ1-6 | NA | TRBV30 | TGTGCCTGGAAGACAGGGGGCGATTCACCCCTCCACTTT | CAWKTGGDSPLHF
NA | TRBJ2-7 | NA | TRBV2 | TGTGCCAGTAGACAGTCTTTCTACGAGCAGTACTTC | CASRQSFYEQYF
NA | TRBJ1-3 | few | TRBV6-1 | TGTGCCATCCGCAGGGCCTCTGGAAACACCATATATTTT | CAIRRASGNTIYF
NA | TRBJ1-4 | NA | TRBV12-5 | TGTGCTAGTGGTGTCGGGCGGGAAAAACTGTTTTTT | CASGVGREKLFF
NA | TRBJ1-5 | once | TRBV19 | TGTGCCAGTAGTGGGGACCGAGCATTGCCCCAGCATTTT | CASSGDRALPQHF
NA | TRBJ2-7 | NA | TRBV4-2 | TGTGCCAGCAGCCAAGCTCCCCAGGGGAAGGTTTCCTACGAGCAGTACTTC | CASSQAPQGKVSYEQYF
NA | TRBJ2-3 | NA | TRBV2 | TGTGCCAGCAGTGAACAAGGGGCGCCAGATACGCAGTATTTT | CASSEQGAPDTQYF
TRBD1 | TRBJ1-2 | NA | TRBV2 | TGTGCCAGCAGGAGTGAAGAAGGGACAGGCTATGGCTACACCTTC | CASRSEEGTGYGYTF
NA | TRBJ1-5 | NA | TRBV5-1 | TGCGCCAGCAGCCTGGGCGGGGACGTTGGGAATCAGCCCCAGCATTTT | CASSLGGDVGNQPQHF
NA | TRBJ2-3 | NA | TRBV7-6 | TGTGCCAGCAGCTCATCTCCCAGGGAAGCTACGCAGTATTTT | CASSSSPREATQYF
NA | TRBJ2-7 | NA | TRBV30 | TGTGCCTGGAGTTTACAGGATCTGGCCTACGAGCAGTACTTC | CAWSLQDLAYEQYF
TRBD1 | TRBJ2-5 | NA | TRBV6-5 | TGTGCCAGCAGCTCAGGGACAGCCCTGGAGACCCAGTACTTC | CASSSGTALETQYF
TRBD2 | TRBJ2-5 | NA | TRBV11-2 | TGTGCCAGCAGGACACTAGCGGGGTCCGAAGGGACCCAGTACTTC | CASRTLAGSEGTQYF
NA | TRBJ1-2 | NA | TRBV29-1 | TGCAGCGTTGTACTGTGGGCGGGGGGCTCTGGTGGCTACACCTTC | CSVVLWAGGSGGYTF
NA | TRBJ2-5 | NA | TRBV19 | TGTGCCAGTAAGGTGGGGGCAATCCCCCAAGAGACCCAGTACTTC | CASKVGAIPQETQYF
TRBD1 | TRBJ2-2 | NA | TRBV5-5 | TGTGCCAGCAGCTTGTGGGGACAGGGGAACACCGGGGAGCTGTTTTTT | CASSLWGQGNTGELFF
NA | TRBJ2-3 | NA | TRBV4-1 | TGCGCCAGCAGCCGTGACTCCGCGCCCACAGATACGCAGTATTTT | CASSRDSAPTDTQYF
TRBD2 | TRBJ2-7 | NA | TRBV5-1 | TGCGCCAGCAGGAGTACGCTAGCGGGAAGGGTGCAGTACTTC | CASRSTLAGRVQYF
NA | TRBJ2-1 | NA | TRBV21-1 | TGTGCCAGCACCTGGAGCGGGAGACCCTATGAGCAGTTCTTC | CASTWSGRPYEQFF
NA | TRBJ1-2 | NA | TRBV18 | TGTGCCAGCTCAGGGGACCGGAACTATGGCTACACCTTC | CASSGDRNYGYTF